The clone carrying this TCR beta chain showed up many times. TCRdb ran MiXCR on the RT-PCR reads and lists one entry per CDR3 protein. The data hold 650,000 to 800,000 distinct CDR3 sequences, with 11% to 15% observed a single time. Germline CDR1 DFQATT, CDR2 SNEGSKA (reference sequence). Trimming removed 4 bases from V and 0 bases from J, with 13 bases in between. This CDR3 has 15 residues. J is TRBJ1-5 and V is TRBV20-1, with D possibly matching TRBD1 (6 bases). What was sequenced was memory CD4+ T cells from blood. The receptor was isolated from a female donor in good health, serving as a healthy control. In DNA, the CDR3 is TGCAGTGCTACAACAGGGCACTCTAGCAATCAGCCCCAGCATTTT. It translates to CSATTGHSSNQPQHF.